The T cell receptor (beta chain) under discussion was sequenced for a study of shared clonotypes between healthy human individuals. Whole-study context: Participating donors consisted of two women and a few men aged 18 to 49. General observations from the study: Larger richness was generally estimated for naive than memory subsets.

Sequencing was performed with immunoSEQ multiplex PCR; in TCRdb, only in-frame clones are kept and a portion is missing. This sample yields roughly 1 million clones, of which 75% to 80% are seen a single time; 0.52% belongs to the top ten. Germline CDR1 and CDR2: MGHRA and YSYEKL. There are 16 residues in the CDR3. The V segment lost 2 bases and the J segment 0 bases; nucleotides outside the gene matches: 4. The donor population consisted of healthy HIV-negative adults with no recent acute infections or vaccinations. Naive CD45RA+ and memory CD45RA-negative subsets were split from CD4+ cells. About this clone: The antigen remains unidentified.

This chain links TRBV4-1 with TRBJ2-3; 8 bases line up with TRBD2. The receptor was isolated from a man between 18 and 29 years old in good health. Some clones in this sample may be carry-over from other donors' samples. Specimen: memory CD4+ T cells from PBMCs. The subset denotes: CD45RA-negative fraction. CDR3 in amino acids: CASSQYSGSSTDTQYF. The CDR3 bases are TGCGCCAGCAGCCAATACAGCGGGAGTAGCACAGATACGCAGTATTTT.